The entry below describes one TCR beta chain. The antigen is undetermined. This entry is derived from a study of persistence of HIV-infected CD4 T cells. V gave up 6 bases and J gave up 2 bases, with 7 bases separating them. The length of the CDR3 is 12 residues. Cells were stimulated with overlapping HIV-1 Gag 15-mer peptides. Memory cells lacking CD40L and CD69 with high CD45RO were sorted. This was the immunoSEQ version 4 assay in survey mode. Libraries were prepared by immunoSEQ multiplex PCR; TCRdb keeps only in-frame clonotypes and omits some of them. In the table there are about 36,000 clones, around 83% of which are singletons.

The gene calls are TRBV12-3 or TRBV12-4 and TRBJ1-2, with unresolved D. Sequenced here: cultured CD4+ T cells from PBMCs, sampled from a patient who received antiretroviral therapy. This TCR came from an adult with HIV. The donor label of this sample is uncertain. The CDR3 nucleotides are TGTGCCAGCAGCTTGGACAACTATGGCTACACCTTC. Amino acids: CASSLDNYGYTF.